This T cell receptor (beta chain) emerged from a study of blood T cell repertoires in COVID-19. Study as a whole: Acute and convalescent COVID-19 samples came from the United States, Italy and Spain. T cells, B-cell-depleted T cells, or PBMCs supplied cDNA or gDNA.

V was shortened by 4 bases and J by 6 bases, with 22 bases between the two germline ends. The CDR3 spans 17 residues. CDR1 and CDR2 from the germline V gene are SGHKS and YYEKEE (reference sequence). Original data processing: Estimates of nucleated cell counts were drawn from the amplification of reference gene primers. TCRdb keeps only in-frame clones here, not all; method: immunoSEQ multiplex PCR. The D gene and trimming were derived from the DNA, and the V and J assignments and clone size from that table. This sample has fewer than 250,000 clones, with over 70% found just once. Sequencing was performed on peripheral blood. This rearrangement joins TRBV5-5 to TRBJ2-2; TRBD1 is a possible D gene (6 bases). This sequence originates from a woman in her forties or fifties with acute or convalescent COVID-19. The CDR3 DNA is TGTGCCAGCAGCGATTGGGTCGGGCCAGGGGCCGCCGGGGAGCTGTTTTTT. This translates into CASSDWVGPGAAGELFF.